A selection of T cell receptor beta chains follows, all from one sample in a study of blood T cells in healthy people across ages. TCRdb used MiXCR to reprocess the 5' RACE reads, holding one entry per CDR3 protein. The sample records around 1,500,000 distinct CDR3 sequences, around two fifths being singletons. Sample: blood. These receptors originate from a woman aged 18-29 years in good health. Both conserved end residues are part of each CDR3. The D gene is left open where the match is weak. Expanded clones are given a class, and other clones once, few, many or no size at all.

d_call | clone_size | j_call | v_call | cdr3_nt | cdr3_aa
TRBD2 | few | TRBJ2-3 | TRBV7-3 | TGTGCCAGCAGCTTAAATCCTAGCGGGTTAGATACGCAGTATTTT | CASSLNPSGLDTQYF
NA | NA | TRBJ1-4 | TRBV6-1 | TGTGCCAGCAGTGACCAGCCGGGACGGATTAATGAAAAACTGTTTTTT | CASSDQPGRINEKLFF
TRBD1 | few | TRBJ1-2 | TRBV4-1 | TGCGCCAGCAGCCAAGCCCACCCCGAGAGACAGGGCGACTATGGCTACACCTTC | CASSQAHPERQGDYGYTF
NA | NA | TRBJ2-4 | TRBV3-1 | TGTGCCAGCAGCCTAAGACCATCAGCAGACATTCAGTACTTC | CASSLRPSADIQYF
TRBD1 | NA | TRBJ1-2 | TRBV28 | TGTGCCAGCAGTACAGGGGCTTCTAACTATGGCTACACCTTC | CASSTGASNYGYTF
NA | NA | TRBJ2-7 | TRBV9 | TGTGCCAGCAGCGTTGGGTGGGGGCCGGTCTCGGAGCAGTACTTC | CASSVGWGPVSEQYF
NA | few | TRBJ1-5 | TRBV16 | TGTGCCAGCAGCCACGAAGGGGGGAGTCAGCCCCAGCATTTT | CASSHEGGSQPQHF
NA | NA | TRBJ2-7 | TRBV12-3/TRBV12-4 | TGTGCCAGCAGGCCAGCGGGTTTTGGCGAGCAGTACTTC | CASRPAGFGEQYF
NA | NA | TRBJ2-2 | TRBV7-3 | TGTGCCAGCAGCTCTCAGGGAAACGGGGAGCTGTTTTTT | CASSSQGNGELFF
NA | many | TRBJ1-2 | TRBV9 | TGTGCCAGCCGGGGGATCTATGGCTACACCTTC | CASRGIYGYTF
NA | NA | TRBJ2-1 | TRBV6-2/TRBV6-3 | TGTGCCAGCAACGAGCGGTCCTACTACAATGAGCAGTTCTTC | CASNERSYYNEQFF
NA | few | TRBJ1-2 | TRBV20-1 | TGCAGTGCTAGTGAACAGGGTGGGGGCTACACCTTC | CSASEQGGGYTF
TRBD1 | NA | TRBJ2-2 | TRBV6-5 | TGTGCCAGCAGTACCGACAGGGCGAACACCGGGGAGCTGTTTTTT | CASSTDRANTGELFF
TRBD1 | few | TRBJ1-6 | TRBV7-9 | TGTGCCAGCAGCCCCGGGACAGGGTTCAATTCACCCCTCCACTTT | CASSPGTGFNSPLHF
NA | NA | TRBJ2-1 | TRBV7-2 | TGTGCCAGCAGCCCCCGGCTAGTAGCCAATGAGCAGTTCTTC | CASSPRLVANEQFF
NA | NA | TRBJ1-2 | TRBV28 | TGTGCCACCGCTGGGGGAGTCTATGGCTACACCTTC | CATAGGVYGYTF
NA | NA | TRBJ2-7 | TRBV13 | TGTGCCAGCAGCTTAGAAAGGGACGAGCAGTACTTC | CASSLERDEQYF
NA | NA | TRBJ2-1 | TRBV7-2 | TGTGCCAGCAGCTTATTCGGGACTCCGTCCTACGAGCAGTATTTC | CASSLFGTPSYEQYF
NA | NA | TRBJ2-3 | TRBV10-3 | TGTGCCATCAGTAACCAAAACGGAGATACGCAGTATTTT | CAISNQNGDTQYF
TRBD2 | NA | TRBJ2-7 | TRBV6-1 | TGTGCCAGCAATTTAGGGACTAAAGGCTACGAGCAGTACTTC | CASNLGTKGYEQYF
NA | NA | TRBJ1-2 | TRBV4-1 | TGCGCCAGCAGCCAACAGGCCACCACTAACTATGGCTACACCTTC | CASSQQATTNYGYTF
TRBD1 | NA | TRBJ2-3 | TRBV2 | TGTGCCAGCAGTGAAGGAAGGGGGCAGGCAGATACGCAGTATTTT | CASSEGRGQADTQYF
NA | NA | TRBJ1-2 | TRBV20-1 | TGCAGTGCCCTACCTGGGGTTAGCTATGGCTACACCTTC | CSALPGVSYGYTF
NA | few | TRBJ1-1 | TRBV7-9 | TGTGCCAGCAGCTTCGGACATGGGGCTCCGGAAGCTTTCTTT | CASSFGHGAPEAFF
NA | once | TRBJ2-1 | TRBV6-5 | TGTGCCAGCAGGGCGGGGAGTTTCGCCATCGAGTTCTTC | CASRAGSFAIEFF
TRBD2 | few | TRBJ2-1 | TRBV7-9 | TGTGCCAGCACCCAGGGACTAGCGGGAGGACGGGAGCAGTTCTTC | CASTQGLAGGREQFF
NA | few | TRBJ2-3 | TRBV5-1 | TGCGCCAGCAGCATCGGAACAGGGAGCGGCGCAGATACGCAGTATTTT | CASSIGTGSGADTQYF
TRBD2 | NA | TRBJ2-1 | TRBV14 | TGTGCCAGCAGCCCTGGGATAGCGGGGTTGTATGAGCAGTTCTTC | CASSPGIAGLYEQFF
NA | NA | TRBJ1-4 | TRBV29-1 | TGCAGCGCCGATGGGGAGGATGGCACTAATGAAAAACTGTTTTTT | CSADGEDGTNEKLFF
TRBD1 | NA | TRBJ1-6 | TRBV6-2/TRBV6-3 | TGTGCCAGCAGTTACGGAGGGACAGCCAATTCACCCCTCCACTTT | CASSYGGTANSPLHF
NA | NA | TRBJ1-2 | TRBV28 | TGTGCCAGCAGTTATGGACAGACGAACTATGGCTACACCTTC | CASSYGQTNYGYTF
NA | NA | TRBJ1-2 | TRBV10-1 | TGCGCCAGCAGTGTTAGGGATAGCGGGCTACTATGCGGCTACACCTTC | CASSVRDSGLLCGYTF
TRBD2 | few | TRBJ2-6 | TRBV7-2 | TGTGCCAGCAGCCGGAATCTAGCGGGGTCCTCTGGGGCCAACGTCCTGACTTTC | CASSRNLAGSSGANVLTF
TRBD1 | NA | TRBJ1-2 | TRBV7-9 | TGTGCCAGCAGCGAATTCGAGACAGGGGGTCGGGGCTACACCTTC | CASSEFETGGRGYTF
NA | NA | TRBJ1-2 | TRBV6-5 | TGTGCCAGCAGCCCCAACGGGGGTTCTAATGGCTACACCTTC | CASSPNGGSNGYTF
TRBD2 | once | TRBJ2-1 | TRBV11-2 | TGTGCCAGCAGCTTATCCCCGGGACTAGCGGGACCCTCCTACGAGCAGTTCTTC | CASSLSPGLAGPSYEQFF
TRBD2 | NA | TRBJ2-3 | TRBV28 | TGTGCCAGCAGTTTCGAACTAGCGGGGGATGCAGATACGCAGTATTTT | CASSFELAGDADTQYF